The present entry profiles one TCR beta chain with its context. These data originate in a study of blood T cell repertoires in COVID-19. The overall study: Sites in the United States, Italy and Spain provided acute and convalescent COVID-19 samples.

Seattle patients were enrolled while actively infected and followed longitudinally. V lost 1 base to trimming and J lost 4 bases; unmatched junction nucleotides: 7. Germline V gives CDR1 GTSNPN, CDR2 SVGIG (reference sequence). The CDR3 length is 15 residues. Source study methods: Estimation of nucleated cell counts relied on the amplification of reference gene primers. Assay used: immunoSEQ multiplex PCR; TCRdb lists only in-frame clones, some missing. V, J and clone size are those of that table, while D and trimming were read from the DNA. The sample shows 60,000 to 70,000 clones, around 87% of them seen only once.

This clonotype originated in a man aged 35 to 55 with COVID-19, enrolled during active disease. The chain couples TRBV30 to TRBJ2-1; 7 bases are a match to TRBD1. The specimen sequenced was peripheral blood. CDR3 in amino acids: CAWSDNRGSYNEQFF. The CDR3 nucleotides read TGTGCCTGGAGTGACAACAGGGGCAGTTACAATGAGCAGTTCTTC.